This TCR beta chain is from a study of PD-1 blockade in classical Hodgkin lymphoma. Notes on the study in general: When nivolumab was started under 1 year after ASCT, patients were excluded. The causes of the repertoire differences, possibly disease activity or prior therapy, remain undefined. Only CD4+ TCR diversity, not CD8+, had risen significantly by C4D1.

Time point of the sample: cycle 4 day 1 (C4D1), after more than five weeks of nivolumab. Each and every patient relapsed after autologous stem cell transplantation, and patients got differing brentuximab vedotin exposure. Best overall response was complete response, partial response or progressive disease in these relapsed/refractory classical Hodgkin lymphoma patients. A word on this clone: What it recognizes is unknown.

CDR1 and CDR2 (germline): MNHEY, SVGAGI. Trimming removed 5 bases at V and 2 bases at J, with 10 bases between. This CDR3 is 13 amino acids long. Here immunoSEQ multiplex PCR was the method, and the copy in TCRdb shows in-frame clones only, minus some. The sample includes 75,000 to 100,000 clones, under 95% of them seen just once. The sequencing here drew on peripheral blood mononuclear cells (PBMCs), taken before the fourth cycle of nivolumab. The gene calls are TRBV6-5 and TRBJ2-7; unclear D gene. The sequence derives from a human donor with classical Hodgkin lymphoma. CDR3: CASSEDLPYEQYF. In nucleotides, the CDR3 is TGTGCCAGCAGTGAGGACCTCCCCTACGAGCAGTACTTC.